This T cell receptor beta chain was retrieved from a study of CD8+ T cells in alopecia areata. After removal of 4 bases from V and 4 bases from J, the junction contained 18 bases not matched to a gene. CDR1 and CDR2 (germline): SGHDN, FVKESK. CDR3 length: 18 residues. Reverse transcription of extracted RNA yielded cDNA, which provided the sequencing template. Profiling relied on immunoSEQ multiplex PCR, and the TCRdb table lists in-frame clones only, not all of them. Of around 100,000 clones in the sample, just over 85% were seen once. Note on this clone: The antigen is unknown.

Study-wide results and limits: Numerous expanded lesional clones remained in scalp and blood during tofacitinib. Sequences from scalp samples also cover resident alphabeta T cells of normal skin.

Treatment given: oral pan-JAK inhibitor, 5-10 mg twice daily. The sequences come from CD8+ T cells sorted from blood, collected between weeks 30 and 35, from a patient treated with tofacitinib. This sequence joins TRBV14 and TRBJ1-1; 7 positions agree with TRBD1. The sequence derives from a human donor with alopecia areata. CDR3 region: CASSPYFWTGGRGTEAFF. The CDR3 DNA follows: TGTGCCAGCAGCCCCTACTTCTGGACAGGTGGGAGAGGCACTGAAGCTTTCTTT.